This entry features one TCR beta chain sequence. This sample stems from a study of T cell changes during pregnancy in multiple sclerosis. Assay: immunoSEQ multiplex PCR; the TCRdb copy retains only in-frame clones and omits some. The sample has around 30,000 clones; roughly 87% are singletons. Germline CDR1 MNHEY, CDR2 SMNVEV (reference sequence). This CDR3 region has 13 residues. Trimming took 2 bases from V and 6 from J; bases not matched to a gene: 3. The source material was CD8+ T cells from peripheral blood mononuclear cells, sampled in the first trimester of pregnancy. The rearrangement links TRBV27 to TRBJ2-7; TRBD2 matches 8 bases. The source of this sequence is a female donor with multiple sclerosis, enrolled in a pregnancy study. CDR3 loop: CASSLAGGSEQYF. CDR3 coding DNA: TGTGCCAGCAGTTTAGCGGGAGGCTCCGAGCAGTACTTC.